This TCR beta chain emerged from a study of T cell responses to AZD1222 COVID-19 vaccine. Whole-study results and caveats: Baseline seropositives among AZD1222 recipients totaled only 5 or 6.

The CDR3 consists of 12 residues. The germline gives CDR1 MDHEN, CDR2 SYDVKM. Notes on this clone: Its antigen is as yet unknown.

This table comes from immunoSEQ multiplex PCR, and its TCRdb copy is limited to in-frame clones, with some not included. The sample gives about 81,000 clones, 92% of which show up once; more than 4.5% is in the top ten. The chain couples TRBV28 to TRBJ2-7, with D possibly being TRBD2 (6 bases). This material consisted of peripheral blood, taken on day 0 of AZD1222 vaccination. This TCR was recovered from an adult in good health. CDR3 DNA: TGTATAACTTGGGGAGGCTCCTACGAGCAGTACTTC. The encoded protein is CITWGGSYEQYF.